This TCR beta chain was captured in a study of neoadjuvant nivolumab and ipilimumab in lung cancer. Sequenced by immunoSEQ multiplex PCR; TCRdb stores in-frame clones only, minus some. The table has some 18,000 clones, 85% to 90% seen once. This clone was detected a few times. The antigen remains undetermined. Study-level results: TCR richness and clonality were higher in tumors than adjacent uninvolved lung. Blood richness before therapy tracked richness in tumors resected after neoadjuvant therapy. TCR receptors were sequenced in few samples. Only two of four nivolumab-treated tumors gained richness and clonality by surgery.

The germline CDR1 and CDR2 sequences are SGHRS and YFSETQ. V shed 5 bases and J shed 6 bases, with 5 bases lying between them. This CDR3 contains 11 residues. The sequence was obtained from an adult with non-small cell lung cancer. This chain links TRBV5-1 with TRBJ2-2; D remains unclear. The source was peripheral blood, collected before neoadjuvant nivolumab, alone or with ipilimumab. For the CDR3, the DNA is TGCGCCAGCAGGGATCCCGGGGAGCTGTTTTTT. Translating gives CASRDPGELFF.